Reported below is one T cell receptor beta chain. Its target is not known. The CDR3 sequence is 18 residues long. Germline assignment: CDR1 SEHNR and CDR2 FQNEAQ (reference sequence). V was trimmed by 7 bases and J by 0 bases, leaving 19 bases between them. The use of a sample-barcoded 5' primer and a J-beta primer mix characterized a second PCR of roughly 7 to 11 cycles. TCRdb itself ran the 5' RACE reads through MiXCR, one entry per CDR3 protein. This table has approximately 1.5 million distinct CDR3 sequences, approximately 39% appearing once. The record originates from a study of blood T cells in healthy people across ages. The authors isolated at least 7 million PBMCs per sample. Study-level results: More naive CD4+ cells and higher diversity were found in long-lived than in aged donors. Roughly linear age-related decline in beta diversity appeared, significant by age approximately 41. Strong correlation was found linking TCR beta diversity to naive T cell percentage.

What was sequenced was blood. The source of this sequence is a woman aged 18-29 years in good health. The rearrangement links TRBV7-9 to TRBJ1-6; D is unresolved. CDR3 DNA: TGTGCCAGCACCACCCTCACGGGCGGGAGCTCCTATAATTCACCCCTCCACTTT. Protein: CASTTLTGGSSYNSPLHF.